These 23 T cell receptor beta chains came from one sample sequenced in a study of T cells in women clearing cervical HPV infection (dated by TCRdb to the late 2010s). Library preparation used the immunoSEQ multiplex PCR assay. TCRdb took over this immuneACCESS table, retaining in-frame rearrangements with V and J assigned. Such tables are incomplete; in checked studies, under half of the missing clones stem from an unresolved V gene, and the remainder is unexplained. This sample's table has entries for approximately 35,000 clones. Approximately 1.5% of the sample comes from the top ten. The sample comprised blood buffy coat. The receptor source for this set is a woman aged 18 to 69 with a cervical HPV16 infection that either progressed to CIN3+ or cleared (not recorded which).

Comments on this clone: The CDR3 is cut off 3 residues early in the read; its end comes from the germline J gene. At the DNA level, this CDR3 is encoded by other sequences in the same sample as well. The chain employs TRBV30 and TRBJ1-3, with 8 bases lining up with TRBD1. V was clipped by 1 base and J by 0 bases; unmatched bases: 2. The CDR3 has 15 residues. From germline, CDR1 is GTSNPN and CDR2 SVGIG (reference sequence). CDR3 DNA, as far as it was read: TGTGCCTGGAGTGCCGGGACAGGCTCTGGAAACACC. It encodes CAWSAGTGSGNT. In full, the CDR3 reads CAWSAGTGSGNTIYF.

Concerning this clone itself: The read terminates 3 residues ahead of where the CDR3 ends, so the germline J gene completes it. V gene TRBV5-4 combines with J gene TRBJ2-2; the D gene is possibly TRBD2 (6 bases). CDR1 and CDR2 from the germline V gene are SGHNT and YYREEE (reference sequence). The CDR3 is 15 amino acids. Trimming removed 3 bases at V and 1 base at J, with 10 bases between. The covered CDR3 bases are TGTGCCAGCAGCTCCTGGACTATGAACACCGGGGAG. This translates into CASSSWTMNTGE. The CDR3 as a whole reads CASSSWTMNTGELFF. Full variable domain (missing parts from reference TRBV5-4 and TRBJ2-2): ETGVTQSPTHLIKTRGQQVTLRCSSQSGHNTVSWYQQALGQGPQFIFQYYREEENGRGNFPPRFSGLQFPNYSSELNVNALELDDSALYLCASSSWTMNTGELFFGEGSRLTVL.

CDR3 DNA (partial): TGTGCCAGCTCACCACCGGCAAACCAAGAGACG. Its translation is CASSPPANQET. From start to end, the CDR3 is CASSPPANQETQYF. The chain joins TRBV18 to TRBJ2-3; the D is unclear. The observed sequence ends 3 residues before the CDR3 terminus, with the missing tail filled in from the germline J gene. The CDR3 sequence is 14 residues long. Germline assignment: CDR1 KGHSH and CDR2 LQKENI.

Note on this clone: With the read ending 3 residues before the CDR3 end, the germline J gene is used to fill in that end. The rearrangement links TRBV5-1 to TRBJ1-1; 8 nucleotides line up with TRBD1. The CDR3 extends over 14 amino acids. In germline, CDR1 is SGHRS, CDR2 YFSETQ. V gave up 5 bases and J gave up 5 bases; unmatched junction bases: 8. CDR3 bases read: TGCGCCAGCAGTACAGGGGGAGCGAGTACTGAA. It is translated as CASSTGGASTE. The CDR3, in full, reads CASSTGGASTEAFF.

On this clone itself: The CDR3 extends 3 residues past the end of the read, so its final part is completed from the germline J gene. The rearrangement joins TRBV29-1 to TRBJ2-5, with 10 bases identical to TRBD2. This CDR3 spans 14 amino acids. V lost 4 bases and J lost 5; bases outside the gene matches: 7. CDR1 is SQVTM, CDR2 ANQGSEA, per germline. The covered CDR3 bases are TGCAGCGTTGCTACGACTAGCGGGTTGGAGACC. Translated: CSVATTSGLET. The whole CDR3 region reads CSVATTSGLETQYF.

A note on this clone: The observed sequence ends 3 residues before the CDR3 terminus, with the missing tail filled in from the germline J gene. This rearrangement joins TRBV7-9 to TRBJ2-7, with TRBD1 matching over 9 bases. The CDR3 spans 14 residues. Trimming removed 4 bases from V and 2 bases from J; junction bases left unmatched: 3. Germline values: CDR1 SEHNR, CDR2 FQNEAQ (reference sequence). CDR3 bases read: TGTGCCAGCAGCTCCCGGGACAGGGCCTACGAG. Protein: CASSSRDRAYE. The entire CDR3 is CASSSRDRAYEQYF.

The CDR3 protein is CAISERGQGSYEQYF. CDR3 bases read: TGTGCCATCAGTGAACGGGGACAGGGCTCCTACGAG. The chain joins TRBV10-3 to TRBJ2-7; 9 bases are a match to TRBD1. From the germline J gene comes the end of the CDR3, since the read stops 3 residues before it. The CDR3 has 15 amino acids. With V trimmed by 3 bases and J by 0 bases, 3 bases remained unmatched. Germline V lookup: CDR1 ENHRY, CDR2 SYGVKD.

On this clone: The read ends 3 residues before the CDR3 terminus; that terminus is restored from the germline J gene. The chain has TRBV19 and TRBJ2-2; the D gene is possibly TRBD1 (5 bases). The germline V gene has CDR1 LNHDA and CDR2 SQIVND (reference sequence). The length of the CDR3 is 13 residues. The sequenced part of the CDR3 DNA is TGTGCCAGTAGTATTACTGGGGCCAACGTG. This gives the protein CASSITGANV. The whole CDR3 sequence reads CASSITGANVLFF.

About this clone itself: The CDR3 end is not reached by the read, which stops 3 residues before it; the germline J gene fills it in. The chain is built from TRBV20-1 and TRBJ2-3; 7 nucleotides agree with TRBD2. The CDR3 spans 15 residues. J lost 2 bases, V lost 4 bases, and 9 bases had no gene match. Per germline, CDR1 DFQATT and CDR2 SNEGSKA (reference sequence). CDR3 bases read: TGCAGTGCTATGTCCGGGACTACCTCCACAGATACG. Translated: CSAMSGTTSTDT. Given in full, the CDR3 is CSAMSGTTSTDTQYF.

As concerns this clone: The read finishes 3 residues shy of the CDR3 end, and the germline J gene is used to complete it. This chain links TRBV4-1 with TRBJ2-5; possible D gene TRBD1, 6 bases. The CDR3 is made up of 15 amino acids. Trimming stripped 0 bases from V and 3 bases from J, with 11 bases between. Germline V gene sequence: CDR1 MGHRA, CDR2 YSYEKL. The part of the CDR3 DNA that was read is TGCGCCAGCAGCCAAGATGGTGCAGGGGAAGAGACC. As protein: CASSQDGAGEET. The complete CDR3 protein is CASSQDGAGEETQYF.

In the case of this clone: The read ends 3 residues shy of where the CDR3 ends; the end is completed using the germline J gene. The rearrangement uses TRBV11-1 and TRBJ2-7, with D possibly matching TRBD1 (5 bases). Trimming cost V 3 bases and J 3 bases, with 12 bases left between them. CDR3 length equals 14 residues. Germline V gene data show CDR1 as SGHAT and CDR2 as FQDESV (reference sequence). Incomplete CDR3 DNA: TGTGCCAGCAGCTTGTCAGGGTTGGTCTACGAG. This codes for CASSLSGLVYE. The entire CDR3 is CASSLSGLVYEQYF. The variable domain in full, completed from reference TRBV11-1 and TRBJ2-7, reads EAEVAQSPRYKITEKSQAVAFWCDPISGHATLYWYRQILGQGPELLVQFQDESVVDDSQLPKDRFSAERLKGVDSTLKIQPAELGDSAMYLCASSLSGLVYEQYFGPGTRLTVT.

About this clone itself: Coverage ceases 3 residues before the CDR3 finishes, and the germline J gene fills in the end. The chain carries TRBV6-2 or TRBV6-3 and TRBJ2-7; no definite D call. CDR1 is MNHEY, CDR2 SVGEGT, per germline. The CDR3 length is 13 residues. Trimming removed 0 bases at V and 3 bases at J, with 6 bases between. The CDR3 bases that were read are TGTGCCAGCAGTTACTCACTCTTCTACGAG. Residues: CASSYSLFYE. The entire CDR3 protein is CASSYSLFYEQYF.

Comments on this clone: From the germline J gene comes the end of the CDR3, since the read stops 3 residues before it. The rearrangement uses TRBV7-2 and TRBJ1-2; 7 bases map to TRBD1. The germline gives CDR1 SGHTA, CDR2 FQGNSA. The CDR3 runs to 15 residues. This CDR3 reads CASSLGPGQEKGYTF. The CDR3 DNA, read in part, is TGTGCCAGCAGCTTGGGCCCAGGACAGGAGAAAGGC.

A remark on this clone: The read ends 3 residues shy of where the CDR3 ends; the end is completed using the germline J gene. This rearrangement joins TRBV5-4 to TRBJ2-7; a possible D gene is TRBD2 (6 bases). This CDR3 is 13 amino acids long. Germline-derived CDR1 and CDR2 are SGHNT and YYREEE (reference sequence). Deletions cut 4 bases from V and 3 bases from J, with 11 bases between. The CDR3 sequence is CASSLGGNYEQYF. The sequenced part of the CDR3 DNA is TGTGCCAGCAGCCTCGGCGGGAACTACGAG.

The sequenced CDR3 bases are TGTGCCAGCAGGGAACTAGCGGGAGGCACAGATACG. Its protein product is CASRELAGGTDT. The whole CDR3 sequence reads CASRELAGGTDTQYF. J is TRBJ2-3 and V is TRBV6-1; 11 bases are shared with TRBD2. The read comes to an end 3 residues before the CDR3 does, leaving the germline J gene to fill in the end. This CDR3 region has 15 residues. Germline CDR1 reads MNHNS; CDR2 reads SASEGT. With V trimmed by 6 bases and J by 1 base, 3 bases remained unmatched.

Concerning this clone itself: Read sequence stops 3 residues before the CDR3 end, and the germline J gene provides the missing end. The chain carries TRBV2 and TRBJ1-4; TRBD1 is a possible D gene (5 bases). The germline gives CDR1 SNHLY, CDR2 FYNNEI. The CDR3 is 16 amino acids. The DNA read from the CDR3 is TGTGCCAGCATTCGGGAACAAACCTCTGGGGCCAACGTA. Translated: CASIREQTSGANV. The full CDR3 is CASIREQTSGANVLFF.

To note about this clone: The read stops 3 residues short of the end of the CDR3; the missing end is completed from the germline J gene. The same CDR3 is also encoded by other DNA sequences in this sample. The chain is built from TRBV7-7 and TRBJ1-1; tentatively, D is TRBD1 (5 bases). The CDR3 is 13 amino acids. Germline assignment: CDR1 SSHAT and CDR2 FNYEAQ (reference sequence). CDR3 bases read: TGTGCCAGCAGCCGGGGACTAGCGGAGACA. Its translation: CASSRGLAET. The full CDR3 sequence reads CASSRGLAETAFF.

As concerns this clone: Read coverage stops 3 residues before the CDR3 terminus; the germline J gene supplies the remainder. The rearrangement joins TRBV20-1 to TRBJ2-1; 9 bases line up with TRBD1. The V gene end was trimmed by 4 bases and the J gene end by 5 bases; junction bases not matched to a gene: 9. The CDR3 has 15 amino acids. The germline gives CDR1 DFQATT, CDR2 SNEGSKA (reference sequence). CDR3 DNA (partial): TGCAGTGCTAAGGTTTTTGACAGGGGGGACAATGAG. This gives the protein CSAKVFDRGDNE. The CDR3 in its entirety is CSAKVFDRGDNEQFF.

A note on this clone: From the germline J gene comes the end of the CDR3, since the read stops 3 residues before it. This sequence joins TRBV4-1 and TRBJ2-6, with 9 bases fitting TRBD1. Trimming removed 4 bases from V and 2 bases from J; junction bases left unmatched: 3. Germline values: CDR1 MGHRA, CDR2 YSYEKL. CDR3 length: 16 amino acids. CDR3 loop: CASSRDRAPGANVLTF. The covered CDR3 bases are TGCGCCAGCAGCCGGGACAGGGCCCCTGGGGCCAACGTC.

Regarding this clone: The CDR3 extends 3 residues past the end of the read, so its final part is completed from the germline J gene. The chain recombines TRBV7-9 with TRBJ1-1; weak D call: TRBD1 (5 bases). Looked up from germline, CDR1 is SEHNR and CDR2 is FQNEAQ (reference sequence). This CDR3 contains 14 residues. V was shortened by 10 bases and J by 3 bases, with 18 bases between the two germline ends. The CDR3 sequence is CATEKGDWDTEAFF. The CDR3 DNA, read in part, is TGTGCCACCGAAAAAGGGGATTGGGACACTGAA.

About this clone: The read ends 3 residues shy of where the CDR3 ends; the end is completed using the germline J gene. The chain has TRBV5-4 and TRBJ2-1, with TRBD2 matching over 13 bases. Germline V gene sequence: CDR1 SGHNT, CDR2 YYREEE (reference sequence). J gave up 8 bases and V 0 bases, and 5 bases lay outside the gene matches. The CDR3 has 16 residues. The chain's CDR3 is CASSLGGLAGVYEQFF. CDR3 bases read: TGTGCCAGCAGCTTGGGAGGACTAGCGGGAGTCTATGAG.

Comment on this clone: The read terminates 3 residues ahead of where the CDR3 ends, so the germline J gene completes it. V gene TRBV19 combines with J gene TRBJ1-5; possibly TRBD1 for D (6 bases). The CDR3 runs 14 residues. The ends were cut back, 7 bases at V and 3 bases at J, with 13 bases in the middle. Germline V gene sequence: CDR1 LNHDA, CDR2 SQIVND (reference sequence). CDR3 in amino acids: CASTQDRNNQPQHF. CDR3 DNA, as far as it was read: TGTGCCAGTACCCAGGACAGAAACAATCAGCCC.

About this clone: The CDR3 is cut off 3 residues early in the read; its end comes from the germline J gene. At the DNA level, this CDR3 is encoded by other sequences in the same sample as well. The gene calls are TRBV7-3 and TRBJ1-3; D uncertain. The V end lost 3 bases, the J end lost 4 bases, and 7 bases lay between the germline ends. Looked up from germline, CDR1 is SGHTA and CDR2 is FQGTGA. The CDR3 covers 13 residues. CDR3 bases read: TGTGCCAGCAGCTTGGTTAGCGGAAACACC. Translated: CASSLVSGNT. The full CDR3 is CASSLVSGNTIYF.